A single sample is the source of the 22 T cell receptor beta chains below, sequenced in a study of OX40 agonist ivuxolimab in advanced cancers. Repertoires were generated with immunoSEQ multiplex PCR, while TCRdb's copy carries only in-frame clones and drops some. The sample includes fewer than 90,000 clones, 93% of them seen just once. Sample: CD4+ or CD8+ T cells sorted from blood, taken in a trial of the OX40 agonist ivuxolimab. These receptors all stem from an adult with an advanced solid tumor such as melanoma, head and neck, liver or kidney cancer.

V usage is TRBV7-3 and J usage is TRBJ2-1, with TRBD2 matching over 7 bases. The CDR3 has 16 amino acids. Germline values: CDR1 SGHTA, CDR2 FQGTGA. V lost 0 bases to trimming and J lost 4 bases; unmatched junction nucleotides: 6. CDR3 DNA sequence: TGTGCCAGCAGCTTAACGACCAGCGGGGTTTACAATGAGCAGTTCTTC. As protein: CASSLTTSGVYNEQFF.

V and J are TRBV4-3 and TRBJ2-5, with TRBD1 matching over 9 bases. The CDR3 sequence is 14 residues long. CDR1 and CDR2 from the germline V gene are LGHNA and YSLEER. Trimming removed 2 bases from V and 4 bases from J; junction bases left unmatched: 2. CDR3 in amino acids: CASSQHRGLETQYF. The CDR3 nucleotides read TGCGCCAGCAGCCAACACAGGGGGCTAGAGACCCAGTACTTC.

Remarks on this clone: This CDR3 is also generated by other DNA sequences in the sample. V and J are TRBV5-6 and TRBJ1-4; tentatively, D is TRBD1 (5 bases). The CDR3 consists of 14 residues. V was pared by 3 bases and J by 4 bases, with 10 bases between. Germline CDR1 reads SGHDT; CDR2 reads YYEEEE. The CDR3 reads CASSYGTGNEKLFF. CDR3 in DNA: TGTGCCAGCAGCTACGGGACGGGTAATGAAAAACTGTTTTTT.

The chain is built from TRBV5-4 and TRBJ1-4; unclear D gene. CDR1 and CDR2 from the germline V gene are SGHNT and YYREEE (reference sequence). The germline V and J ends were trimmed by 4 bases and 7 bases, with 11 bases remaining between them. The CDR3 consists of 13 residues. CDR3 residues: CASSPWAGEKLFF. The CDR3 coding sequence is TGTGCCAGCAGCCCCTGGGCCGGTGAAAAACTGTTTTTT.

This clone was counted between two and nine times. The chain combines TRBV11-2 with TRBJ2-3; D is ambiguous. CDR3 length: 14 residues. Germline CDR1 SGHAT, CDR2 FQNNGV. V lost 2 bases to trimming and J lost 4 bases, with 10 bases between them. CDR3 region: CASSLYLPPDTQYF. Written as DNA, the CDR3 is TGTGCCAGCAGCTTATACCTCCCGCCAGATACGCAGTATTTT.

This clone occurred once. J is TRBJ2-7 and V is TRBV18; D is possibly TRBD1 or TRBD2 (5 bases each). The V gene lost 3 bases and the J gene lost 1 base, with 7 bases spanning the gap. Germline assignment: CDR1 KGHSH and CDR2 LQKENI. The CDR3 is 13 amino acids. CDR3 residues: CASSPGRSYEQYF. CDR3 bases: TGTGCCAGCTCACCGGGACGGTCCTACGAGCAGTACTTC.

The V call is TRBV5-1, the J call TRBJ2-7; 8 bases fit TRBD1. Germline V lookup: CDR1 SGHRS, CDR2 YFSETQ. V lost 7 bases to trimming and J lost 3 bases; unmatched junction nucleotides: 9. The CDR3 is 14 residues long. The CDR3 coding sequence is TGCGCCAGCTCGTCGAAGGACAGGGACTACGAGCAGTACTTC. Its translation is CASSSKDRDYEQYF.

The chain recombines TRBV2 with TRBJ1-3; D remains ambiguous. Between the trimmed V and J ends, which lost 10 bases and 0 bases, there was a span of 22 bases. CDR3 length: 17 residues. Germline V CDR1 and CDR2: SNHLY, FYNNEI. CDR3 bases: TGTGCCATAAGTGGAGTAACGGAGGGAAGCTCTGGAAACACCATATATTTT. Translating it yields CAISGVTEGSSGNTIYF.

V usage is TRBV9 and J usage is TRBJ1-3, with 7 bases identical to TRBD1. The germline V gene has CDR1 SGDLS and CDR2 YYNGEE. J was trimmed by 2 bases and V by 0 bases; bases with no gene match: 2. The CDR3 is 15 residues long. The CDR3 DNA reads TGTGCCAGCAGCGTAGGGACAGGAGCTGGAAACACCATATATTTT. Its translation: CASSVGTGAGNTIYF.

The chain recombines TRBV19 with TRBJ2-7; 10 bases are a match to TRBD2. The germline V gene has CDR1 LNHDA and CDR2 SQIVND (reference sequence). The CDR3 runs to 16 residues. Trimming cost V 4 bases and J 3 bases; bases outside gene matches: 9. The CDR3 loop reads CASSNINSGRNYEQYF. DNA for the CDR3: TGTGCCAGTAGTAATATTAATAGCGGGAGGAACTACGAGCAGTACTTC. Filled out from reference TRBV19 and TRBJ2-7, the complete variable domain reads DGGITQSPKYLFRKEGQNVTLSCEQNLNHDAMYWYRQDPGQGLRLIYYSQIVNDFQKGDIAEGYSVSREKKESFPLTVTSAQKNPTAFYLCASSNINSGRNYEQYFGPGTRLTVT.

The chain links TRBV6-6 to TRBJ1-5; 10 nucleotides line up with TRBD1. This CDR3 contains 15 residues. Germline values: CDR1 MNHNY, CDR2 SVGAGI (reference sequence). V shed 0 bases, J shed 6 bases, and the junction held 2 bases outside the gene matches. CDR3 nucleotide sequence: TGTGCCAGCAGTTACTCGTGGGACAGGGGTCAGCCCCAGCATTTT. Amino acids: CASSYSWDRGQPQHF.

The chain joins TRBV19 to TRBJ1-5; tentatively, D is TRBD1 (5 bases). Germline CDR1 and CDR2: LNHDA and SQIVND (reference sequence). The CDR3 spans 15 residues. V lost 6 bases and J 0 bases, leaving 12 bases between the germline ends. The CDR3: CASRKQDYSNQPQHF. DNA of the CDR3: TGTGCCAGTAGAAAACAGGATTATAGCAATCAGCCCCAGCATTTT.

The chain couples TRBV11-2 to TRBJ2-7, with D tentatively TRBD2 (5 bases). Trimming took 2 bases from V and 0 from J, leaving 8 bases between them. CDR1 and CDR2 (germline): SGHAT, FQNNGV. This CDR3 has 14 residues. CDR3: CASSLWRVSYEQYF. CDR3 nucleotides: TGTGCCAGCAGCTTATGGCGGGTCTCCTACGAGCAGTACTTC.

The V gene is TRBV5-1, the J gene TRBJ1-4; D is uncertain. The V end was cut by 5 bases, the J end by 8 bases, with 10 bases between. Germline V gene sequence: CDR1 SGHRS, CDR2 YFSETQ. The CDR3 contains 12 residues. The CDR3 sequence is CASRASEEKLFF. The CDR3 DNA reads TGCGCCAGCAGGGCGAGTGAGGAAAAACTGTTTTTT.

This chain connects TRBV19 to TRBJ1-1; 10 positions match TRBD1. The length of the CDR3 is 18 residues. With V trimmed by 5 bases and J by 2 bases, 14 bases remained unmatched. Germline V gene data show CDR1 as LNHDA and CDR2 as SQIVND (reference sequence). The CDR3 DNA is TGTGCCAGTAGTGATCTCTGGGGGCGGGACAGGGGAAACACTGAAGCTTTCTTT. Encoded protein: CASSDLWGRDRGNTEAFF.

CDR3 in amino acids: CASSLSGRRGYTF. The CDR3, as DNA: TGTGCCAGCAGTTTATCAGGGCGTCGAGGCTACACCTTC. This chain connects TRBV27 to TRBJ1-2, with unresolved D. V was pared by 0 bases and J by 8 bases, with 10 bases between. CDR3 length: 13 amino acids. Looked up from germline, CDR1 is MNHEY and CDR2 is SMNVEV (reference sequence).

This clone has just one count. This sequence joins TRBV30 and TRBJ2-2; 11 nucleotides line up with TRBD1. Germline CDR1 is GTSNPN and CDR2 is SVGIG (reference sequence). Unmatched junction bases numbered 9, after V lost 0 bases and J lost 9 bases. The CDR3 consists of 16 residues. CDR3 protein: CAWSVLGQGGVRELFF. The CDR3 DNA sequence: TGTGCCTGGAGTGTACTGGGACAGGGGGGGGTCCGGGAGCTGTTTTTT.

The genes are TRBV13 and TRBJ2-2; 8 nucleotides line up with TRBD2. Trimming took 5 bases from V and 1 from J; bases not matched to a gene: 6. The CDR3 spans 16 residues. The germline V gene encodes CDR1 PRHDT and CDR2 FYEKMQ (reference sequence). The CDR3 nucleotides are TGTGCCAGCAGCACAATAGCGGGGCTGAACACCGGGGAGCTGTTTTTT. Translated: CASSTIAGLNTGELFF.

This chain joins TRBV18 and TRBJ2-7; a possible D gene is TRBD2 (6 bases). Between the trimmed V and J ends, which lost 0 bases and 1 base, there was a span of 13 bases. Germline V lookup: CDR1 KGHSH, CDR2 LQKENI. The CDR3 consists of 16 residues. This chain's CDR3 is CASSPPFAAGSYEQYF. In DNA, the CDR3 is TGTGCCAGCTCACCACCGTTCGCGGCGGGATCCTACGAGCAGTACTTC. The whole variable domain, filled in from reference TRBV18 and TRBJ2-7, reads NAGVMQNPRHLVRRRGQEARLRCSPMKGHSHVYWYRQLPEEGLKFMVYLQKENIIDESGMPKERFSAEFPKEGPSILRIQQVVRGDSAAYFCASSPPFAAGSYEQYFGPGTRLTVT.

This rearrangement joins TRBV5-4 to TRBJ2-2; weak D call: TRBD2 (5 bases). Trimming cost V 4 bases and J 2 bases, with 21 bases left between them. CDR3 size: 18 residues. Germline assignment: CDR1 SGHNT and CDR2 YYREEE (reference sequence). CDR3 sequence reads: CASSPEGGSPENTGELFF. The CDR3 DNA follows: TGTGCCAGCAGCCCAGAGGGCGGGTCGCCGGAAAACACCGGGGAGCTGTTTTTT.

The rearrangement links TRBV7-8 to TRBJ1-5; unclear D gene. The germline V gene has CDR1 SGHVS and CDR2 FQNEAQ. V lost 0 bases, J lost 6 bases, and 18 bases lay in between. The CDR3 is made up of 17 amino acids. This CDR3 reads CASSLAHLEGPGQPQHF. In DNA form, the CDR3 reads TGTGCCAGCAGCTTAGCGCATTTGGAAGGGCCGGGTCAGCCCCAGCATTTT.

The J gene is TRBJ2-7, the V gene TRBV27, with TRBD2 matching over 16 bases. The CDR3 runs 18 residues. CDR1 MNHEY and CDR2 SMNVEV come from the germline V gene (reference sequence). The ends lost 5 bases at V and 4 bases at J; junction bases unmatched: 11. The CDR3 DNA reads as TGTGCCAGCAGTCCAAAGGGACTAGCGGGAGGGAGATCGTACGAGCAGTACTTC. This sequence encodes CASSPKGLAGGRSYEQYF.